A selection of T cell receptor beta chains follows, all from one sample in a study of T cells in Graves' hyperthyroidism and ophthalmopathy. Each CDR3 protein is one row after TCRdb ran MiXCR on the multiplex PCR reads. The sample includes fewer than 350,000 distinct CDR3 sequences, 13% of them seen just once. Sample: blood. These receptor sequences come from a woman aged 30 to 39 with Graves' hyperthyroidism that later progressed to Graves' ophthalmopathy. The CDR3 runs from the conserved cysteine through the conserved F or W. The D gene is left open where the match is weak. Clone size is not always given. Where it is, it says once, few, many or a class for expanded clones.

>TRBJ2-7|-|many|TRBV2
CASSAPGERSYEQYF
TGTGCCAGCAGTGCTCCCGGGGAAAGGTCCTACGAGCAGTACTTC
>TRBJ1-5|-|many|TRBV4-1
CASSQLGWGNQPQHF
TGCGCCAGCAGCCAACTCGGGTGGGGCAATCAGCCCCAGCATTTT
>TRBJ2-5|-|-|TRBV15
CATSRDSQETQYF
TGTGCCACGTCGCGGGACTCCCAAGAGACCCAGTACTTC
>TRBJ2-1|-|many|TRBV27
CASSPAGRYNEQFF
TGTGCCAGCAGTCCCGCGGGGAGATACAATGAGCAGTTCTTC
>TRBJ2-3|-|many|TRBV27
CASSLGGRDTQYF
TGTGCCAGCAGTTTAGGAGGGCGAGATACGCAGTATTTT
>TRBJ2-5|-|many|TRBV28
CASSFRRASGETQYF
TGTGCCAGCAGTTTTAGACGGGCCTCAGGGGAGACCCAGTACTTC
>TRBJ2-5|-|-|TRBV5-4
CASSLGIQETQYF
TGTGCCAGCAGCTTGGGGATTCAAGAGACCCAGTACTTC
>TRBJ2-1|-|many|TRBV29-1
CSVAGGSYNEQFF
TGCAGCGTCGCTGGTGGATCCTACAATGAGCAGTTCTTC
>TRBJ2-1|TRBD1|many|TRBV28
CASSLEGARINEQFF
TGTGCCAGCAGTTTAGAGGGGGCGCGGATCAATGAGCAGTTCTTC
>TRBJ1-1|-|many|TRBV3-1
CASSQGRGGTEAFF
TGTGCCAGCAGCCAAGGTAGGGGTGGCACTGAAGCTTTCTTT
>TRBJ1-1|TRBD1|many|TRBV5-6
CASRRRTGWDTEAFF
TGTGCCAGCAGAAGAAGGACAGGTTGGGACACTGAAGCTTTCTTT
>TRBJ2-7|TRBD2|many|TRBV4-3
CASSHEGREGRYEQYF
TGCGCCAGCAGCCACGAGGGGCGGGAGGGCCGATACGAGCAGTACTTC
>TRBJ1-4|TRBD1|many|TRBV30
CAWSARDSYNEKLFF
TGTGCCTGGAGTGCGAGGGACAGCTACAATGAAAAACTGTTTTTT
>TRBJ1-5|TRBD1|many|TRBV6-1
CASSWSMGQGDDQPQHF
TGTGCCAGCAGTTGGTCGATGGGACAGGGGGACGATCAGCCCCAGCATTTT
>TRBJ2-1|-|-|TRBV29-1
CSVEVEGVEQFF
TGCAGCGTTGAAGTCGAAGGAGTTGAGCAGTTCTTC
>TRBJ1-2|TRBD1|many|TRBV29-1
CSVDNPMDREFGYTF
TGCAGCGTTGACAATCCGATGGACAGGGAGTTTGGCTACACCTTC
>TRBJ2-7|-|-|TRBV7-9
CASSLAGTKNYEQYF
TGTGCCAGCAGCTTGGCCGGGACCAAGAACTACGAGCAGTACTTC
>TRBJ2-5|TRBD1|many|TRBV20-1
CSARDPSSAGGWETQYF
TGCAGTGCTAGAGATCCCTCCTCGGCAGGGGGCTGGGAGACCCAGTACTTC
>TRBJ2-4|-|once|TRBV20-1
CSASGESRSIQYF
TGCAGTGCTAGTGGGGAATCGAGAAGCATTCAGTACTTC
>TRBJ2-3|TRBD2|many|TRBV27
CASSGLAARGGTDTQYF
TGTGCCAGCAGTGGACTAGCGGCAAGAGGTGGTACAGATACGCAGTATTTT
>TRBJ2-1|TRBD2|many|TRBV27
CASSLSGSAYNEQFF
TGTGCCAGCAGTCTTAGCGGGAGCGCCTACAATGAGCAGTTCTTC
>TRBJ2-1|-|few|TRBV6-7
CASIYYPYNEQFF
TGTGCCAGCATTTATTACCCCTACAATGAGCAGTTCTTC
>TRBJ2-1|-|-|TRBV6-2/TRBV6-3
CASISTVLPYNEQFF
TGTGCCAGCATTTCGACGGTACTTCCCTACAATGAGCAGTTCTTC
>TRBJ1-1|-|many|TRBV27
CASSLQGGDQGAFF
TGTGCCAGCAGTTTGCAGGGAGGGGACCAAGGAGCTTTCTTT
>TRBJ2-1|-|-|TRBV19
CATQNLGPDNEQFF
TGTGCCACTCAGAATTTAGGGCCCGACAATGAGCAGTTCTTC
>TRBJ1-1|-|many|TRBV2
CASSVGAHTEAFF
TGTGCCAGCAGTGTAGGGGCGCACACTGAAGCTTTCTTT
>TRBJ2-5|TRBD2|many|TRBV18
CASSPKYQRERGETQYF
TGTGCCAGCTCACCAAAGTACCAGCGGGAGAGAGGAGAGACCCAGTACTTC
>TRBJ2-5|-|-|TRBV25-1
CASGRVKETQYF
TGTGCCAGTGGACGGGTCAAGGAGACCCAGTACTTC
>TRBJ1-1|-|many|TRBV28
CASSLNTMNTEAFF
TGTGCCAGCAGTTTAAACACTATGAACACTGAAGCTTTCTTT
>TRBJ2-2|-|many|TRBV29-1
CSVAAPGELFF
TGCAGCGTTGCAGCTCCCGGGGAGCTGTTTTTT
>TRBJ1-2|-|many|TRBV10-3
CAISDKRTEGYTF
TGTGCCATCAGTGATAAAAGGACAGAAGGCTACACCTTC
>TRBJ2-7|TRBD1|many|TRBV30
CAWSAGTGGPYEQYF
TGTGCCTGGAGCGCCGGGACAGGGGGCCCCTACGAGCAGTACTTC
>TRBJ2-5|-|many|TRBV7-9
CASSLAEGSGVEETQYF
TGTGCCAGCAGCTTAGCGGAGGGTTCGGGGGTGGAAGAGACCCAGTACTTC
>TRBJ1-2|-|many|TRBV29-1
CSVADGQRLGTF
TGCAGCGTTGCCGACGGCCAGCGGTTAGGCACCTTC
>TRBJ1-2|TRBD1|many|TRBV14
CASSQDHRGAYGYTF
TGTGCCAGCAGCCAAGATCACAGGGGGGCCTATGGCTACACCTTC
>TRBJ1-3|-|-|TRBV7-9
CASSQGLDTIYF
TGTGCCAGCAGCCAAGGGTTGGACACCATATATTTT
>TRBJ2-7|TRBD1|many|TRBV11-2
CASSSGGRYEQYF
TGTGCCAGCAGTTCAGGGGGCAGGTACGAGCAGTACTTC
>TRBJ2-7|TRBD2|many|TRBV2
CASSEDSISGATYEQYF
TGTGCCAGCAGTGAAGACAGTATTAGCGGGGCGACCTACGAGCAGTACTTC
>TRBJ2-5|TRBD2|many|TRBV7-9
CASSLVGLEVQETQYF
TGTGCCAGCAGCTTAGTTGGACTAGAAGTCCAAGAGACCCAGTACTTC
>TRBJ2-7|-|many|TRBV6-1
CASSETGSEQYF
TGTGCCAGCAGTGAAACCGGTTCCGAGCAGTACTTC
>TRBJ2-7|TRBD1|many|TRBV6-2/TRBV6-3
CASTLSGQDAPYEQYF
TGTGCCAGCACCTTATCGGGACAGGATGCCCCCTACGAGCAGTACTTC
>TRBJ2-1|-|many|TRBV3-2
CASSLLERLSSYNEQFF
TGTGCCAGCAGCCTCCTGGAGCGCCTTAGCTCCTACAATGAGCAGTTCTTC